The 16 T cell receptor beta chains given below trace back to one sample, sequenced in a study of early T cells in non-severe SARS-CoV-2 infection. TCRdb passed the 5' RACE reads through MiXCR, listing each CDR3 protein once. The table lists about 80,000 distinct CDR3 sequences, about 12% of them singletons. What was sequenced was whole blood. These receptors were taken from an adult who was a healthcare worker with PCR-confirmed SARS-CoV-2 infection or an uninfected control (not recorded which).

The sample holds many counts of this clonotype. The chain carries TRBV20-1 and TRBJ2-2, with 9 bases lining up with TRBD1. V was clipped by 3 bases and J by 2 bases; unmatched bases: 7. CDR1 and CDR2 from the germline V gene are DFQATT and SNEGSKA (reference sequence). This CDR3 has 16 residues. The CDR3 reads CSASLDRGPNTGELFF. CDR3 coding DNA: TGCAGTGCTAGTCTGGACAGGGGACCCAACACCGGGGAGCTGTTTTTT.

This clonotype appeared many times. The chain employs TRBV6-2 or TRBV6-3 and TRBJ1-5; TRBD1 might be the D (5 bases). V was shortened by 6 bases and J by 7 bases, with 19 bases between the two germline ends. There are 15 residues in the CDR3. Germline loops: CDR1 MNHEY, CDR2 SVGEGT. The CDR3 DNA reads as TGTGCCAGCAGCGCCCCCGGGACCAGTCGGCAGCCCCAGCATTTT. Translated, it gives CASSAPGTSRQPQHF.

This clonotype occurred many times. This rearrangement joins TRBV6-6 to TRBJ1-6; D is possibly TRBD1 (6 bases). Trimming stripped 7 bases from V and 7 bases from J, with 17 bases between. There are 15 residues in the CDR3. In germline, CDR1 is MNHNY, CDR2 SVGAGI (reference sequence). CDR3 sequence reads: CASTLRKGENSPLHF. The CDR3 DNA follows: TGTGCCAGCACCCTAAGGAAGGGGGAGAATTCACCCCTCCACTTT.

The chain recombines TRBV5-4 with TRBJ2-7; D uncertain. V was trimmed by 5 bases and J by 7 bases, leaving 16 bases between them. CDR1 SGHNT and CDR2 YYREEE come from the germline V gene (reference sequence). CDR3 length: 13 residues. This CDR3 is CASRLSPVQEQYF. The CDR3 DNA is TGTGCCAGCAGGCTTTCCCCCGTTCAGGAGCAGTACTTC.

The sample holds a few counts of this clonotype. This chain links TRBV3-1 with TRBJ2-5; D ambiguous. V dropped 0 bases and J dropped 9 bases, with 5 bases sitting between them. This CDR3 spans 11 amino acids. CDR1 and CDR2 (germline): LGHDT, YNNKEL (reference sequence). CDR3 nucleotides: TGTGCCAGCAGCCAAGAGCAGGCCCAGTACTTC. Its protein product is CASSQEQAQYF.

This clonotype was detected only a few times. The rearrangement links TRBV5-1 to TRBJ2-6; TRBD2 matches at 7 bases. The junction had 3 bases not matched to a gene; V was cut back by 4 bases and J by 2 bases. The CDR3 runs 15 residues. Germline loops: CDR1 SGHRS, CDR2 YFSETQ. CDR3 nucleotides: TGCGCCAGCAGCGCCGGACTAGCTGGGGCCAACGTCCTGACTTTC. This encodes CASSAGLAGANVLTF.

This clonotype was recorded at least ten times. The V and J genes are TRBV20-1 and TRBJ1-2; possibly TRBD1 for D (6 bases). Germline lookup yields CDR1 DFQATT and CDR2 SNEGSKA (reference sequence). The CDR3 totals 14 residues. CDR3 nucleotide sequence: TGCGGAGTTGGGGGCATAGGCAGTAACTATGGCTACACCTTC. This encodes CGVGGIGSNYGYTF.

Here the CDR3 reads CASSRARALNEAFF. The DNA of the CDR3 is TGTGCCAGCAGCCGGGCAAGGGCCCTAAATGAAGCTTTCTTT. The genes are TRBV6-5 and TRBJ1-1; no clear D. This CDR3 has 14 residues. Trimming took off 6 bases at V and 7 bases at J, with 18 bases between the two ends. In germline, CDR1 is MNHEY, CDR2 SVGAGI.

The V gene is TRBV14, the J gene TRBJ2-1; 14 bases are shared with TRBD2. V was pared by 3 bases and J by 8 bases, with 6 bases of the junction left unmatched. Per the germline V gene, CDR1 is SGHDN and CDR2 is FVKESK. The CDR3 has 16 amino acids. CDR3 amino acids: CASSHRGLAGVHEQFF. CDR3 coding DNA: TGTGCCAGCAGCCATCGGGGACTAGCGGGAGTCCATGAGCAGTTCTTC.

V usage is TRBV4-1 and J usage is TRBJ2-4; 12 bases agree with TRBD2. Trimming took 7 bases from V and 0 from J; bases not matched to a gene: 16. CDR3 length equals 20 residues. Germline loops: CDR1 MGHRA, CDR2 YSYEKL. This CDR3 reads CASTLIPGLAGSLAKNIQYF. The CDR3 DNA reads TGCGCCAGCACCCTGATTCCAGGACTAGCGGGGAGTTTAGCCAAAAACATTCAGTACTTC.

Remarks on this clonotype: Relative to the germline gene, one junction end is altered; a read error may explain this. The V gene is TRBV12-3 or TRBV12-4, the J gene TRBJ2-2, with a possible D match to TRBD2 (5 bases). The CDR3 totals 12 residues. The CDR3, as DNA: TGTGCCAGCACCCCTGGTCCCGGGGAGCTTTTTTTT. Translation gives CASTPGPGELFF.

The chain couples TRBV29-1 to TRBJ1-5; the D is unclear. The germline V gene encodes CDR1 SQVTM and CDR2 ANQGSEA. The length of the CDR3 is 13 residues. Trimming took off 4 bases at V and 0 bases at J, with 7 bases between the two ends. CDR3 sequence (DNA): TGCAGCGTTGCAGGAAATAGCAATCAGCCCCAGCATTTT. Amino acids: CSVAGNSNQPQHF.

There are many counts of this clonotype. One end of the junction varies from germline; a read error may be responsible. The chain joins TRBV4-2 to TRBJ2-2; 7 nucleotides match TRBD2. Germline assignment: CDR1 LGHNA and CDR2 YNFKEQ. This CDR3 has 17 residues. DNA of the CDR3: TGTGCCAGCATCCAAGAGTTCGGGGGGAGCCCGACCGGGGAGCTGTTTTTT. It specifies CASIQEFGGSPTGELFF.

This clonotype was seen many times. The chain has TRBV10-3 and TRBJ2-2, with no clear D. This CDR3 contains 15 residues. The V end lost 4 bases, the J end lost 1 base, and 10 bases lay between the germline ends. CDR1 is ENHRY and CDR2 is SYGVKD in the germline V gene. CDR3 region: CAISGHPQNTGELFF. The CDR3 DNA follows: TGTGCCATCAGTGGACACCCCCAGAACACCGGGGAGCTGTTTTTT.

This clonotype was counted many times. V usage is TRBV11-2 and J usage is TRBJ2-2, with unresolved D. The CDR3 runs 13 residues. V shed 5 bases and J shed 4 bases, with 8 bases lying between them. Looked up from germline, CDR1 is SGHAT and CDR2 is FQNNGV. The CDR3 reads CASSTRTTGELFF. In DNA form, the CDR3 reads TGTGCCAGCAGCACACGAACCACCGGGGAGCTGTTTTTT.

This clonotype was seen more than once but under ten times. This chain joins TRBV28 and TRBJ1-5, with D perhaps TRBD1 (6 bases). V was cut by 5 bases and J by 6 bases, with 11 bases left in between. Germline CDR1 reads MDHEN; CDR2 reads SYDVKM. The CDR3 loop spans 13 amino acids. The CDR3 is CASSNRVSQPQHF. CDR3 in DNA: TGTGCCAGCAGTAACAGGGTATCTCAGCCCCAGCATTTT.